These 32 T cell receptor beta chains came from one sample sequenced in a study of Graves' ophthalmopathy and Graves' hyperthyroidism. RNA served as the template for amplifying TCR beta CDR3 regions. The workflow started with a first-round RT-PCR run with HTBI primers and then moved on to a second-round multiplex PCR. TCRdb re-called the multiplex PCR reads with MiXCR, one entry per CDR3 protein. The sample has just over 400,000 distinct CDR3 sequences, under 25% seen once. Sequencing input: peripheral blood. The receptor set was obtained from a woman between 18 and 29 years old with stable Graves' hyperthyroidism.

There are many counts of this clonotype. The chain recombines TRBV6-5 with TRBJ2-7; D is unclear. Trimming removed 0 bases at V and 5 bases at J, with 8 bases between. In germline, CDR1 is MNHEY, CDR2 SVGAGI. This CDR3 contains 13 residues. This CDR3 reads CASSYSFRDEQYF. CDR3 nucleotides: TGTGCCAGCAGTTACTCTTTTAGAGACGAGCAGTACTTC.

The chain is built from TRBV29-1 and TRBJ1-2; D not resolved. The CDR3 totals 12 residues. Germline values: CDR1 SQVTM, CDR2 ANQGSEA. V was pared by 4 bases and J by 1 base, with 7 bases between. The CDR3 DNA is TGCAGCGTTGGGGGATTTAACTATGGCTACACCTTC. Its translation: CSVGGFNYGYTF.

This clonotype was found many times. The V gene is TRBV7-9, the J gene TRBJ1-1; no reliable D call. Looked up from germline, CDR1 is SEHNR and CDR2 is FQNEAQ (reference sequence). V was pared by 1 base and J by 0 bases, with 6 bases between. The CDR3 is 14 residues long. The CDR3 sequence is CASSLGIMNTEAFF. In nucleotides, the CDR3 is TGTGCCAGCAGCTTAGGGATCATGAACACTGAAGCTTTCTTT. The full variable domain, completed using reference TRBV7-9 and TRBJ1-1, is DTGVSQNPRHKITKRGQNVTFRCDPISEHNRLYWYRQTLGQGPEFLTYFQNEAQLEKSRLLSDRFSAERPKGSFSTLEIQRTEQGDSAMYLCASSLGIMNTEAFFGQGTRLTVV.

The chain is built from TRBV29-1 and TRBJ2-5; 12 bases are shared with TRBD1. V lost 7 bases to trimming and J lost 4 bases; unmatched junction nucleotides: 7. The CDR3 is made up of 14 amino acids. Germline-derived CDR1 and CDR2 are SQVTM and ANQGSEA. The CDR3 sequence is CSARDRGPGETQYF. DNA of the CDR3: TGCAGCGCACGGGACAGGGGGCCGGGAGAGACCCAGTACTTC.

This chain uses TRBV28 with TRBJ2-7, with 14 bases identical to TRBD2. The trim removed 5 bases at V and 6 bases at J, leaving 9 bases unmatched. There are 16 residues in the CDR3. CDR1 MDHEN and CDR2 SYDVKM come from the germline V gene. The CDR3 here is CASSPGTSGSPREQYF. The CDR3 bases are TGTGCCAGCAGTCCGGGGACTAGCGGGAGCCCGCGCGAGCAGTACTTC.

This clonotype was found many times. The gene calls are TRBV15 and TRBJ2-5, with TRBD1 as a possible D gene (6 bases). This CDR3 is built from 15 residues. V was clipped by 3 bases and J by 4 bases, with 15 bases between them. Per germline, CDR1 LNHNV and CDR2 YYDKDF (reference sequence). DNA of the CDR3: TGTGCCACCAGCAGGGACCGGACAGCCGGAGAGACCCAGTACTTC. Amino acids: CATSRDRTAGETQYF.

This clonotype was detected ten times or more. V usage is TRBV30 and J usage is TRBJ1-3; D is uncertain. The V and J ends lost 4 bases and 4 bases respectively, with 11 bases between them. The CDR3 contains 13 residues. Per germline, CDR1 GTSNPN and CDR2 SVGIG (reference sequence). The DNA of the CDR3 is TGTGCCTGGACGGCTCACTCCGGAAACACCATATATTTT. Residues: CAWTAHSGNTIYF. Complete variable domain (other parts from reference TRBV30 and TRBJ1-3): SQTIHQWPATLVQPVGSPLSLECTVEGTSNPNLYWYRQAAGRGLQLLFYSVGIGQISSEVPQNLSASRPQDRQFILSSKKLLLSDSGFYLCAWTAHSGNTIYFGEGSWLTVV.

The J gene is TRBJ2-7, the V gene TRBV12-3 or TRBV12-4; D is ambiguous. This CDR3 is 13 amino acids long. V was clipped by 1 base and J by 5 bases, with 9 bases between them. This chain's CDR3 is CASSLGFRDEQYF. DNA for the CDR3: TGTGCCAGCAGTTTAGGGTTTCGGGACGAGCAGTACTTC.

Ten or more counts support this clonotype. The chain has TRBV29-1 and TRBJ2-7; D is unresolved. CDR3 size: 11 residues. Germline CDR1 SQVTM, CDR2 ANQGSEA. V was trimmed by 3 bases and J by 4 bases, leaving 7 bases between them. The CDR3 here is CSVDKRYEQYF. Here the CDR3 DNA reads TGCAGCGTTGATAAGAGATACGAGCAGTACTTC.

The genes are TRBV9 and TRBJ2-5; D gene uncertain. Between the trimmed V and J ends, which lost 0 bases and 5 bases, there was a span of 11 bases. The CDR3 sequence is 14 residues long. Germline lookup yields CDR1 SGDLS and CDR2 YYNGEE. The CDR3 DNA reads as TGTGCCAGCAGCGTAGGAGGTTCAGTGGAGACCCAGTACTTC. Translation: CASSVGGSVETQYF.

In its sample, this clonotype was seen many times. This sequence joins TRBV12-3 or TRBV12-4 and TRBJ2-5; TRBD1 aligns across 8 bases. J gave up 4 bases and V 4 bases, and 8 bases lay outside the gene matches. This CDR3 has 15 residues. For the CDR3, the DNA is TGTGCCAGCAGTTCCGGACAGGGATCGATAGAGACCCAGTACTTC. Translation: CASSSGQGSIETQYF.

This clonotype was recorded at least ten times. The rearrangement joins TRBV6-2 or TRBV6-3 to TRBJ2-7, with a weak D call TRBD2 (5 bases). V lost 2 bases and J 1 base, leaving 12 bases between the germline ends. The CDR3 sequence is 15 residues long. In germline, CDR1 is MNHEY, CDR2 SVGEGT. This CDR3 reads CASSYVGIGSYEQYF. CDR3 DNA: TGTGCCAGCAGTTACGTCGGGATAGGTTCCTACGAGCAGTACTTC.

This clonotype was counted ten times or more. The V and J genes are TRBV29-1 and TRBJ2-5; tentatively, D is TRBD2 (6 bases). This CDR3 contains 13 residues. The V end was cut by 4 bases, the J end by 0 bases, with 9 bases between. Germline loops: CDR1 SQVTM, CDR2 ANQGSEA. CDR3 sequence: CSVVGLYQETQYF. DNA for the CDR3: TGCAGCGTTGTCGGACTATACCAAGAGACCCAGTACTTC.

The chain joins TRBV28 to TRBJ2-5; D not resolved. The DNA end lines up better with TRBJ2-7; the J call may be wrong. The CDR3 spans 14 residues. From germline, CDR1 is MDHEN and CDR2 SYDVKM. The CDR3 reads CASSLTRYSYEQYF. The CDR3 bases are TGTGCCAGCAGTTTGACCAGGTATTCCTACGAGCAGTACTTC.

This clonotype was seen many times. The chain employs TRBV19 and TRBJ2-5; 8 positions match TRBD1. CDR3 size: 16 residues. With V trimmed by 6 bases and J by 2 bases, 11 bases remained unmatched. Germline CDR1 reads LNHDA; CDR2 reads SQIVND (reference sequence). The chain's CDR3 is CASSHDRDRPQETQYF. CDR3 sequence (DNA): TGTGCCAGTAGCCATGATCGGGACAGGCCGCAAGAGACCCAGTACTTC.

This clonotype was counted once. The chain is built from TRBV12-3 or TRBV12-4 and TRBJ2-7; D is unresolved. Trimming took off 2 bases at V and 2 bases at J, with 10 bases between the two ends. This CDR3 spans 14 amino acids. In nucleotides, the CDR3 is TGTGCCAGCAGTTTATCCCGCAGGACCTACGAGCAGTACTTC. It translates to CASSLSRRTYEQYF.

The chain links TRBV6-1 to TRBJ2-7, with 12 positions matching TRBD1. Germline V gene lookup returns CDR1 MNHNS and CDR2 SASEGT. V lost 6 bases to trimming and J lost 8 bases; unmatched junction nucleotides: 11. This CDR3 is built from 15 residues. CDR3 coding DNA: TGTGCCAGCAGACACCCGGGACAGGGGGCAAGGAAGCAGTACTTC. Protein: CASRHPGQGARKQYF.

This clonotype was observed at least ten times. The chain couples TRBV20-1 to TRBJ2-5; a weak D match, TRBD2 (6 bases). CDR1 is DFQATT, CDR2 SNEGSKA, per germline (reference sequence). CDR3 size: 11 residues. Trimming took off 7 bases at V and 5 bases at J, with 11 bases between the two ends. The CDR3 region is CSGRDWETQYF. As DNA, the CDR3 is TGCAGTGGAAGGGACTGGGAGACCCAGTACTTC.

This clonotype has a count of ten or more. This chain links TRBV5-1 with TRBJ2-2; D unclear. The V gene's germline CDR1 is SGHRS and CDR2 YFSETQ. This CDR3 has 19 residues. V lost 1 base to trimming and J lost 9 bases, with 28 bases between them. CDR3 region: CASSLSQGRTKSPHRELFF. CDR3 nucleotides: TGCGCCAGCAGCTTGTCCCAAGGACGGACCAAGTCCCCCCACCGGGAGCTGTTTTTT.

This clonotype was counted ten times or more. This chain links TRBV20-1 with TRBJ2-7, with D tentatively TRBD1 (5 bases). V lost 3 bases to trimming and J lost 2 bases, with 14 bases between them. The CDR3 has 14 residues. CDR1 DFQATT and CDR2 SNEGSKA come from the germline V gene (reference sequence). Here the CDR3 reads CSARRWGGTYEQYF. DNA for the CDR3: TGCAGTGCTAGGAGGTGGGGCGGCACCTACGAGCAGTACTTC.

This clonotype has a count of ten or more. The J gene is TRBJ1-5, the V gene TRBV12-3 or TRBV12-4, with D unclear. V was clipped by 5 bases and J by 3 bases, with 11 bases between them. The CDR3 has 14 amino acids. In DNA form, the CDR3 reads TGTGCCAGCAGTCCCGACGGTACCAATCAGCCCCAGCATTTT. This translates into CASSPDGTNQPQHF.

This clonotype was observed many times. The rearrangement joins TRBV2 to TRBJ1-1; 7 nucleotides line up with TRBD1. Germline-derived CDR1 and CDR2 are SNHLY and FYNNEI. There are 15 residues in the CDR3. The ends lost 4 bases at V and 0 bases at J; junction bases unmatched: 5. CDR3 bases: TGTGCCAGCAGTGGGACAGGCGGGCTGAACACTGAAGCTTTCTTT. It translates to CASSGTGGLNTEAFF.

This clonotype was detected many times. V and J are TRBV6-5 and TRBJ2-7; D is possibly TRBD2 (5 bases). The V and J ends lost 2 bases and 5 bases respectively, with 13 bases between them. The CDR3 loop spans 14 amino acids. Germline CDR1 is MNHEY and CDR2 is SVGAGI. The CDR3 sequence is CASSYSWAGDEQYF. The CDR3 nucleotides read TGTGCCAGCAGTTACAGCTGGGCGGGTGACGAGCAGTACTTC.

In this sample, this clonotype turned up many times. The chain carries TRBV6-2 or TRBV6-3 and TRBJ2-2; no clear D gene. V lost 4 bases to trimming and J lost 7 bases, with 4 bases between them. The germline V gene encodes CDR1 MNHEY and CDR2 SVGEGT. The CDR3 is 11 amino acids. The CDR3 DNA reads TGTGCCAGCAGTTTAGACGGGGAGCTGTTTTTT. Its protein product is CASSLDGELFF.

This clonotype came up many times. V usage is TRBV7-9 and J usage is TRBJ1-1, with 7 bases fitting TRBD1. V dropped 4 bases and J dropped 4; count of bases not matched to a gene: 6. The CDR3 covers 14 residues. Germline CDR1 SEHNR, CDR2 FQNEAQ (reference sequence). CDR3 bases: TGTGCCAGCAGCTGGGACTACAGGGGCACTGAAGCTTTCTTT. This translates into CASSWDYRGTEAFF.

CDR3: CASSVGPQANQPQHF. The DNA for the CDR3 is TGTGCCAGCAGCGTAGGTCCGCAGGCCAATCAGCCCCAGCATTTT. The chain has TRBV9 and TRBJ1-5; D gene uncertain. The CDR3 totals 15 residues. The germline V gene has CDR1 SGDLS and CDR2 YYNGEE. Between the trimmed V and J ends, which lost 0 bases and 3 bases, there was a span of 10 bases.

The chain carries TRBV20-1 and TRBJ2-7; D uncertain. The CDR3 is 14 residues long. V was cut by 1 base and J by 0 bases, with 10 bases left in between. Germline lookup yields CDR1 DFQATT and CDR2 SNEGSKA (reference sequence). The chain's CDR3 is CSARGKGPSYEQYF. DNA of the CDR3: TGCAGTGCTAGAGGAAAAGGACCCTCCTACGAGCAGTACTTC.

This clonotype was detected ten times or more. The CDR3 sequence: CASSYSRGNGYTF. CDR3 nucleotides: TGTGCCAGCAGTTACTCGAGGGGAAATGGCTACACCTTC. The chain links TRBV6-5 to TRBJ1-2; possible D gene TRBD1, 5 bases. The V gene's germline CDR1 is MNHEY and CDR2 SVGAGI. With 0 bases removed from V and 6 bases from J, the gap between germline ends came to 8 bases. The CDR3 runs to 13 residues.

This clonotype came up a few times. V and J are TRBV4-2 and TRBJ1-5, with D tentatively TRBD1 (5 bases). The CDR3 loop spans 16 amino acids. Deletions cut 1 base from V and 3 bases from J, with 13 bases between. Germline assignment: CDR1 LGHNA and CDR2 YNFKEQ. DNA of the CDR3: TGTGCCAGCAGCCAAGGGGACGGATCTTACAATCAGCCCCAGCATTTT. Its protein product is CASSQGDGSYNQPQHF.

The V call is TRBV12-3 or TRBV12-4, the J call TRBJ1-6; D is unresolved. This CDR3 contains 14 residues. The V gene lost 5 bases and the J gene lost 6 bases, with 11 bases spanning the gap. CDR3 nucleotides: TGTGCCAGCAGTCTCCCTAGCGGTAATTCACCCCTCCACTTT. Protein: CASSLPSGNSPLHF.

With respect to this clonotype: Compared with germline, one end of the junction differs, possibly owing to a read error. The CDR3 DNA reads TGCAGCTTTAGAACAGGGGTCCCATCCTACGATCAGTACTTC. Protein: CSFRTGVPSYDQYF. V usage is TRBV29-1 and J usage is TRBJ2-7; 7 nucleotides match TRBD1. Looked up from germline, CDR1 is SQVTM and CDR2 is ANQGSEA. This CDR3 has 14 residues.

This clonotype was counted at least ten times. The V call is TRBV6-2 or TRBV6-3, the J call TRBJ2-5; D is unclear. CDR3 length: 12 residues. CDR1 is MNHEY, CDR2 SVGEGT, per germline. V was pared by 7 bases and J by 7 bases, with 13 bases between. The CDR3 region is CASKIGRGTQYF. CDR3 nucleotide sequence: TGTGCCAGCAAAATCGGCCGTGGGACCCAGTACTTC.